The clone carrying this T cell receptor (beta chain) was seen once. The antigen is unknown. This CDR3 is 13 amino acids long. V gave up 5 bases and J gave up 7 bases, with 14 bases separating them. Looked up from germline, CDR1 is MGHDK and CDR2 is SYGVNS. This entry is derived from a study of shared clonotypes between healthy human individuals. Donors were healthy HIV-negative adults without recently reported acute infections or vaccinations. Study-wide points: Rarefaction revealed incomplete sorted-subset sequencing despite large depth. Generally, naive subsets (rather than memory subsets) showed larger estimated richness.

The deep-level immunoSEQ assay was used. Data came from immunoSEQ multiplex PCR; TCRdb stores just in-frame clones and leaves some out. The sample has around 690,000 clones, 90% seen once; the top ten hold approximately 35%. The chain uses TRBV25-1 and TRBJ2-5, with a weak D call TRBD2 (5 bases). The material sequenced was memory CD8+ T cells from PBMCs. The sample's subset: CD45RO+ cells pooled with CCR7-negative TemRA cells. The sequence came from a young man in good health. Some clones in this sample may be carry-over from other donors' samples. CDR3 region: CASSPASRGTQYF. The CDR3 bases are TGTGCCAGCAGTCCCGCCAGTCGGGGGACCCAGTACTTC.